Given below is one TCR beta chain in context. The entry originates in a study of blood T cell repertoires in COVID-19. Method: immunoSEQ multiplex PCR; TCRdb's copy keeps in-frame clones and lacks some. This sample yields 200,000 to 300,000 clones, of which approximately 86% are seen a single time; 6% to 7% belongs to the top ten. Germline V gives CDR1 GTSNPN, CDR2 SVGIG (reference sequence). V shed 7 bases and J shed 4 bases, with 14 bases lying between them. The CDR3 has 13 amino acids. Sequenced: peripheral blood. This chain uses TRBV30 with TRBJ2-1, with D perhaps TRBD1 (6 bases). This receptor was obtained from a woman aged 55-69 years with active or convalescent COVID-19. The CDR3 DNA reads as TGTGCCTTCAGGACAGAGCCTTACAATGAGCAGTTCTTC. Translation: CAFRTEPYNEQFF.